The next 17 T cell receptor beta chains were all read from a single sample in a study of T cell responses to AZD1222 COVID-19 vaccine. The data were produced by immunoSEQ multiplex PCR, yet TCRdb's version contains in-frame clones alone and is incomplete. The table has about 150,000 clones, approximately 89% seen once. The specimen comprised peripheral blood, sampled on day 0 of AZD1222 vaccination. Source of these receptors: an adult in good health.

The rearrangement links TRBV3-1 (or the pseudogene TRBV3-2) to TRBJ2-3; 12 nucleotides match TRBD2. This CDR3 region has 18 residues. CDR1 LGHDT and CDR2 YNNKEL come from the germline V gene (reference sequence). Trimming took 3 bases from V and 0 from J; bases not matched to a gene: 7. This CDR3 reads CASSQHLAGGGSTDTQYF. The CDR3 DNA follows: TGTGCCAGCAGCCAGCATCTAGCGGGAGGGGGGAGCACAGATACGCAGTATTTT.

The V gene is TRBV19, the J gene TRBJ1-3; a weak D match, TRBD1 (5 bases). The CDR3 extends over 14 amino acids. Trimming removed 7 bases from V and 0 bases from J, with 10 bases in between. Germline CDR1 and CDR2: LNHDA and SQIVND (reference sequence). CDR3 coding DNA: TGTGCCAGTATTCAGGGTTTCTCTGGAAACACCATATATTTT. Protein: CASIQGFSGNTIYF.

This clone appeared a single time. V is TRBV2 and J is TRBJ1-6, with D perhaps TRBD1 (5 bases). The V gene lost 2 bases and the J gene lost 8 bases, with 13 bases spanning the gap. The CDR3 has 15 residues. Germline CDR1 and CDR2: SNHLY and FYNNEI. The CDR3 protein is CASSETGVHYSPLHF. CDR3 DNA sequence: TGTGCCAGCAGTGAAACAGGTGTCCATTATTCACCCCTCCACTTT.

The chain employs TRBV15 and TRBJ2-1; 14 positions agree with TRBD2. The CDR3 spans 23 residues. Trimming removed 0 bases from V and 0 bases from J; junction bases left unmatched: 16. Germline V CDR1 and CDR2: LNHNV, YYDKDF (reference sequence). Written as DNA, the CDR3 is TGTGCCACCAGCAGAGATGTCCCCAAACCGGGACTAGCGGGAGTCAGCTCCTACAATGAGCAGTTCTTC. Its protein product is CATSRDVPKPGLAGVSSYNEQFF.

The chain combines TRBV19 with TRBJ2-2, with D hard to call. Trimming took off 8 bases at V and 0 bases at J, with 13 bases between the two ends. CDR3 length: 15 amino acids. Germline-derived CDR1 and CDR2 are LNHDA and SQIVND (reference sequence). This CDR3 is CASEGPQTNTGELFF. For the CDR3, the DNA is TGTGCCAGTGAAGGACCGCAGACGAACACCGGGGAGCTGTTTTTT.

The chain has TRBV5-6 and TRBJ2-7, with TRBD1 as a possible D gene (5 bases). The CDR3 has 12 residues. Trimming took off 3 bases at V and 4 bases at J, with 8 bases between the two ends. Germline loops: CDR1 SGHDT, CDR2 YYEEEE. The CDR3 DNA reads TGTGCCAGCAGCTGTCAGGGTTACGAGCAGTACTTC. This sequence encodes CASSCQGYEQYF.

This sequence joins TRBV28 and TRBJ2-5, with 7 nucleotides matching TRBD1. V shed 4 bases, J shed 1 base, and the junction held 6 bases outside the gene matches. The CDR3 totals 15 residues. Germline CDR1 and CDR2: MDHEN and SYDVKM. Here the CDR3 reads CASSSYGTAQETQYF. Here the CDR3 DNA reads TGTGCCAGCAGTTCTTATGGGACAGCCCAAGAGACCCAGTACTTC. Looking up the rest from reference TRBV28 and TRBJ2-5 gives the full variable domain: DVKVTQSSRYLVKRTGEKVFLECVQDMDHENMFWYRQDPGLGLRLIYFSYDVKMKEKGDIPEGYSVSREKKERFSLILESASTNQTSMYLCASSSYGTAQETQYFGPGTRLLVL.

The chain combines TRBV29-1 with TRBJ2-1; D gene uncertain. CDR3 size: 13 residues. Per the germline V gene, CDR1 is SQVTM and CDR2 is ANQGSEA. The V gene lost 6 bases and the J gene lost 3 bases, with 12 bases spanning the gap. Written as DNA, the CDR3 is TGCAGCGTGGGAAAGGGTGGCTACAATGAGCAGTTCTTC. It specifies CSVGKGGYNEQFF.

The chain is built from TRBV27 and TRBJ1-5; a weak D match, TRBD1 (6 bases). V lost 5 bases and J lost 7, with 15 bases in between. The V gene's germline CDR1 is MNHEY and CDR2 SMNVEV (reference sequence). This CDR3 has 14 amino acids. The CDR3 nucleotides are TGTGCCAGCAGTAGCTACCTAGGGGGGCAGCCCCAGCATTTT. Translated: CASSSYLGGQPQHF.

The gene calls are TRBV14 and TRBJ2-5, with TRBD1 matching 7 bases. V shed 4 bases, J shed 1 base, and the junction held 6 bases outside the gene matches. The CDR3 runs 15 residues. Germline loops: CDR1 SGHDN, CDR2 FVKESK. The CDR3 sequence: CASSPHRGPQETQYF. CDR3 nucleotides: TGTGCCAGCAGCCCCCACAGGGGCCCCCAAGAGACCCAGTACTTC.

The gene calls are TRBV12-3 or TRBV12-4 and TRBJ2-1, with D unclear. V dropped 3 bases and J dropped 5 bases, with 2 bases sitting between them. CDR3 length: 11 amino acids. The CDR3 region is CASSFDNEQFF. In DNA form, the CDR3 reads TGTGCCAGCAGTTTCGACAATGAGCAGTTCTTC.

The V gene is TRBV15, the J gene TRBJ2-7, with a weak D call TRBD2 (5 bases). The CDR3 sequence is 13 residues long. The germline gives CDR1 LNHNV, CDR2 YYDKDF (reference sequence). V dropped 3 bases and J dropped 6 bases, with 12 bases sitting between them. CDR3 DNA: TGTGCCACCAGCAGGGCCGGGAAGAGCGAGCAGTACTTC. Protein product: CATSRAGKSEQYF.

CDR3 protein: CASSQRDRGNQPQHF. In DNA, the CDR3 is TGTGCCAGCAGCCAACGGGACAGGGGGAATCAGCCCCAGCATTTT. The chain carries TRBV7-8 and TRBJ1-5; the match to TRBD1 covers 11 bases. CDR1 SGHVS and CDR2 FQNEAQ come from the germline V gene. V was pared by 5 bases and J by 4 bases, with 4 bases of the junction left unmatched. The length of the CDR3 is 15 residues.

The V gene is TRBV6-6, the J gene TRBJ1-1; D is ambiguous. This CDR3 spans 14 amino acids. Trimming took 4 bases from V and 5 from J, leaving 14 bases between them. Germline V gene data show CDR1 as MNHNY and CDR2 as SVGAGI (reference sequence). CDR3 sequence (DNA): TGTGCCAGCAGTTTTAATTCCCCGGGGACTGAAGCTTTCTTT. It specifies CASSFNSPGTEAFF.

The genes are TRBV24-1 and TRBJ2-2, with D perhaps TRBD1 or TRBD2 (5 bases each). The germline V gene encodes CDR1 KGHDR and CDR2 SFDVKD. CDR3 length: 18 residues. V was pared by 2 bases and J by 5 bases, with 20 bases between. The chain's CDR3 is CATSDYHSGTGLTGELFF. As DNA, the CDR3 is TGTGCCACCAGTGATTACCATTCGGGGACGGGATTGACCGGGGAGCTGTTTTTT.

The gene calls are TRBV11-1 and TRBJ2-2, with 8 bases that match TRBD1. V trimming: 5 bases; J trimming: 5 bases; junction bases outside the gene matches: 4. Germline V gene lookup returns CDR1 SGHAT and CDR2 FQDESV (reference sequence). The CDR3 contains 14 residues. CDR3 protein: CASSTGGGTGELFF. For the CDR3, the DNA is TGTGCCAGCAGCACAGGGGGAGGAACCGGGGAGCTGTTTTTT.

J is TRBJ2-1 and V is TRBV27, with 12 bases identical to TRBD2. The CDR3 spans 15 residues. J gave up 5 bases and V 10 bases, and 9 bases lay outside the gene matches. Germline V gene data show CDR1 as MNHEY and CDR2 as SMNVEV (reference sequence). CDR3 in amino acids: CATFSTSGGDNEQFF. CDR3 nucleotide sequence: TGTGCCACCTTTTCGACTAGCGGGGGTGACAATGAGCAGTTCTTC.